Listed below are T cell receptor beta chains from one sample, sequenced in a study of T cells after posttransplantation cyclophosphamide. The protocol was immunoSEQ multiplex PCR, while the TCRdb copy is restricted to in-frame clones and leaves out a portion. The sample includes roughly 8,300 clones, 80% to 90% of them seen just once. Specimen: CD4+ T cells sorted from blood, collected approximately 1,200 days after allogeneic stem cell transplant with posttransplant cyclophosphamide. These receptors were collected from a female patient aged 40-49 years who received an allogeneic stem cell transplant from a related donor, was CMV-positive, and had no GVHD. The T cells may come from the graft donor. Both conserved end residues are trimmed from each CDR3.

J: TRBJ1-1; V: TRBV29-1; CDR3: SVNRGPRTEAF
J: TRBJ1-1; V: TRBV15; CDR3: ATSRDYAGTEAF
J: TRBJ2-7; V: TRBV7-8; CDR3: ASSLGMGYEQY
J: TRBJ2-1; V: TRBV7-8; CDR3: ASSLLAGETYNEQF
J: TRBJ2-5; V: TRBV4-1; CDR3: ASSQGRGKETQY
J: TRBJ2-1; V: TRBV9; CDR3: ASSVAHSRLAGGYNEQF
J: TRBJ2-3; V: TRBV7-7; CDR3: ASSLIGGQGDTQY
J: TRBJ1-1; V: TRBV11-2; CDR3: ASFLTGQGPEAF
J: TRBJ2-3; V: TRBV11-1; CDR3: ASSPLAGESTDTQY
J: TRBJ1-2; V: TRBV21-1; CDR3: ASSKKPGQGVRDYGYT
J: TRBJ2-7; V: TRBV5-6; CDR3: ASSLGAGSYEQY
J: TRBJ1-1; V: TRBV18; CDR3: ASSPRGLRGTEAF
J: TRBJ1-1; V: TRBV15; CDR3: ATSSANQGTEAF
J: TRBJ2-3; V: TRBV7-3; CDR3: ASSFRDFTDTQY
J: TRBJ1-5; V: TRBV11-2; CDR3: ASSLAGRGEQPQH
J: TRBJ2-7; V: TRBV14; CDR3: ASSSTLGHYYEQY
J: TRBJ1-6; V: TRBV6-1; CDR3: ASTAGPYNSPLH
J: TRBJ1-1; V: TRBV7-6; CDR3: ASSSRGMHTEAF
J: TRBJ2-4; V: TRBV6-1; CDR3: ASSGEAGENIQY
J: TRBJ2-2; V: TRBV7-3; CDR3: ASSEDRVAGELF
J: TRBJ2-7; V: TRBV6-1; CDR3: ASSEAHSSYEQY
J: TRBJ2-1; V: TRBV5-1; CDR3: ASKGTSGGAYNEQF
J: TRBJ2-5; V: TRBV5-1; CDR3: ASSLGTSGAVAQY
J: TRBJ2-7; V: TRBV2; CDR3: ASLDRGLNEQY
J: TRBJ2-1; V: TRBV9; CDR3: ASSVLGTSHNEQF
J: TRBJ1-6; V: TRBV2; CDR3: ARGSGNNNSPLH
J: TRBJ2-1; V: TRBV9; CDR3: ASSNPWGTSGGYNEQF
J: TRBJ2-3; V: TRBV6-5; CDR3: ASSRGPDTQY
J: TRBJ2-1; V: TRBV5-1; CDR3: ASSLGDRVNEQF
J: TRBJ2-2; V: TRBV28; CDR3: ASSLRTSGNTGELF
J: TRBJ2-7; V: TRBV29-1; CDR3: SVAAGGNEQY
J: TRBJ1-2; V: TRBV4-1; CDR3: ASSQSRAISINYGYT
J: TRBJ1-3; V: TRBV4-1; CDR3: ASSPRYREGNTIY
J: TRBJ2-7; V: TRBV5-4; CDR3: ASSSTSGRTDEQY
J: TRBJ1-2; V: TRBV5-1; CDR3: ASSLGEVGGYGYT
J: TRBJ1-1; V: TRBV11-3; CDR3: ASSRNPGTEAF
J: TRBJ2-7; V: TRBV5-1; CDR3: ASSSTATGSVYEQY
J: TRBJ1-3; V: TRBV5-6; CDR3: ASSLTGEPGNTIY
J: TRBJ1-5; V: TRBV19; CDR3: ASSHIRVLSNQPQH
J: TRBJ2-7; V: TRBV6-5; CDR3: ASSYGGTGSSYEQY
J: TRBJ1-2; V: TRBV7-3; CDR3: ASSLRVGRLTYGYT
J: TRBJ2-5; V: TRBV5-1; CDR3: ASSLLHRETQY
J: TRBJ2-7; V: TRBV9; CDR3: ASSVVQGGEQY
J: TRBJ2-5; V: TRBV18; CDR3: ASSIGGPRETQY
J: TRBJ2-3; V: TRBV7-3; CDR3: ASSPTGSWGDTQY
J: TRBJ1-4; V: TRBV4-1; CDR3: ASSQTNRGPYEKLF
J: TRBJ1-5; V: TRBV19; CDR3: ASSIRTVNQPQH
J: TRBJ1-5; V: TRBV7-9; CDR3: ASSLEMGGNQPQH
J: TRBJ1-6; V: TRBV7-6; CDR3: ASSLRAGQHNSPLH
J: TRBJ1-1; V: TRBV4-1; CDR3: ASSQPTKTGREAF
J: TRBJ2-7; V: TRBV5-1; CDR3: ASSLGLATYEQY
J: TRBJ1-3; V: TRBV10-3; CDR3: AIRPDRVAVGTIY
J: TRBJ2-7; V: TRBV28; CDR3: ASSPPGRGASYEQY
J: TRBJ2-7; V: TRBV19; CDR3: ASTPDGSFRSYEQY
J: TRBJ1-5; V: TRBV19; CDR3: ASTPGQYSNQPQH
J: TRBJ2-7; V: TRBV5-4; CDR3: ASSLAQGNEQY
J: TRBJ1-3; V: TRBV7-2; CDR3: ASSFERNTIY
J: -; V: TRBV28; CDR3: ASTRQGPTGELF
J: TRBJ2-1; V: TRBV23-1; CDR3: ASSPPGSSYNEQF
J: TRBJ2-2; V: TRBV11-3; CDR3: ASSLEGGGELF